These T cell receptor beta chains were read from a single sample in a study of T cells in Graves' hyperthyroidism and ophthalmopathy. A single record per CDR3 protein comes from TCRdb applying MiXCR to the multiplex PCR reads. The repertoire consists of around 340,000 distinct CDR3 sequences, with 17% occurring once and the leading ten covering approximately 35%. The sequenced sample was blood. The source is a woman younger than 45 with Graves' hyperthyroidism that later progressed to Graves' ophthalmopathy. The CDR3 runs from the conserved cysteine through the conserved F or W. Fields, in order: J gene, clone size, D gene, V gene, CDR3 DNA, CDR3 protein. The D gene is left open where the match is weak. Expanded clones are given a class, and other clones once, few, many or no size at all.

TRBJ2-7 many NA TRBV4-1 TGCGCCAGCAGCCAAGTCCCCCAAGGCCACGAGCAGTACTTC CASSQVPQGHEQYF
TRBJ2-7 many NA TRBV6-1 TGTGCCAGCTACCCTTCTGGGACATCCCACGAGCAGTACTTC CASYPSGTSHEQYF
TRBJ2-3 many NA TRBV20-1 TGCAGTGCTAGGGCGGGCGGAGATACGCAGTATTTT CSARAGGDTQYF
TRBJ2-5 many NA TRBV19 TGTGCCAGTAGGAGGGGGGGGAACGAAGAGACCCAGTACTTC CASRRGGNEETQYF
TRBJ2-1 few TRBD1 TRBV4-1 TGCGCCAGCAGCCAAGAGCTGGGGACAGGACACGAGCAGTTCTTC CASSQELGTGHEQFF
TRBJ1-1 many NA TRBV19 TGTGCCACCCACGTATGGACCAAATCCAACACTGAAGCTTTCTTT CATHVWTKSNTEAFF
TRBJ1-2 many NA TRBV7-9 TGTGCCAGCAGCTTAGCGAGAGGTGGCTACACCTTC CASSLARGGYTF
TRBJ2-5 few TRBD2 TRBV20-1 TGCAGTGCTCGAAATACTCTCGGGGGGGGGCGGACCCAGTACTTC CSARNTLGGGRTQYF
TRBJ2-7 few NA TRBV7-6 TGTGCCAGCAGCTTAGGCGGGCCCGCCTACGAGCAGTACTTC CASSLGGPAYEQYF
TRBJ2-3 NA TRBD2 TRBV6-2/TRBV6-3 TGTGCCAGCTTCACTAGCGGGGGGCCGAGCACAGATACGCAGTATTTT CASFTSGGPSTDTQYF
TRBJ2-3 many NA TRBV15 TGTGCCACCAGCAGAGATCTGAAAACCGCTTACACAGATACGCAGTATTTT CATSRDLKTAYTDTQYF
TRBJ1-6 NA NA TRBV7-9 TGTGCCAGCAGCTGGGACATAAGGAGACCCCTCCACTTT CASSWDIRRPLHF
TRBJ2-7 few TRBD1 TRBV30 TGTGCCTGGGGGGGGACAGGGATCGAGCAGTACTTC CAWGGTGIEQYF
TRBJ1-1 many NA TRBV2 TGTGCCAGCTGCAGGGGCGAGGATACTGAAGCTTTCTTT CASCRGEDTEAFF
TRBJ2-1 NA NA TRBV2 TGTGCCAGCAGACCAGGACTGAATTACAATGAGCAGTTCTTC CASRPGLNYNEQFF
TRBJ1-1 NA NA TRBV28 TGTGCCAGCAGTTCTACGGCATCCCTGAACACTGAAGCTTTCTTT CASSSTASLNTEAFF
TRBJ2-5 many NA TRBV6-1 TGTGCCAGCAGTGGCAGCGCGAAAGAGACCCAGTACTTC CASSGSAKETQYF
TRBJ2-1 many TRBD1 TRBV11-3 TGTGCCAGCAGCAATCGGGACAGGTACAATGAGCAGTTCTTC CASSNRDRYNEQFF
TRBJ1-1 many NA TRBV6-1 TGTGCCAGCAGTGAAGGAGTGACCGAAGCTTTCTTT CASSEGVTEAFF
TRBJ2-1 NA TRBD2 TRBV7-9 TGTGCCAGCAGCTCCGAACGACTAGCGGGGATCTCCTACGAGCAGTTCTTC CASSSERLAGISYEQFF
TRBJ2-3 many NA TRBV12-5 TGTGCTAGTGGTTTTAACACAGATACGCAGTATTTT CASGFNTDTQYF
TRBJ2-3 many NA TRBV5-1 TGCGCCAGCAGCTTGGACGGCAGTAGCACAGATACGCAGTATTTT CASSLDGSSTDTQYF
TRBJ1-5 many TRBD1 TRBV12-3/TRBV12-4 TGTGCCAGCAGTCCGAGGACAGGGGATAGCAATCAGCCCCAGCATTTT CASSPRTGDSNQPQHF
TRBJ2-7 many NA TRBV2 TGTGCCAGCAGTGATCCCCCGACTATTGAGCAGTACTTC CASSDPPTIEQYF
TRBJ2-1 few TRBD1 TRBV20-1 TGCAGTGCTAGATGGGACAGGGGTGGCGATGAGCAGTTCTTC CSARWDRGGDEQFF
TRBJ2-7 NA NA TRBV28 TGTGCCAGCACCGGGCTCGTTGGTAACGAGCAGTACTTC CASTGLVGNEQYF
TRBJ2-5 once NA TRBV12-3/TRBV12-4 TGTGCCAGCAGTTTAGCGGGGGGCGTAGAGACCCAGTACTTC CASSLAGGVETQYF
TRBJ1-4 NA NA TRBV3-1 TGTGCCAGCAGCCCGAATACAGCAGTTCCAAATGAAAAACTGTTTTTT CASSPNTAVPNEKLFF
TRBJ2-1 few TRBD2 TRBV28 TGTGCCAGCAGCCTCATCGGACTAGCGGGGGCCCCCTCCTACAATGAGCAGTTCTTC CASSLIGLAGAPSYNEQFF
TRBJ2-5 few NA TRBV5-1 TGCGCCAGCAGCCTCGGGGGAGGCTCGTACCAAGAGACCCAGTACTTC CASSLGGGSYQETQYF
TRBJ1-2 many NA TRBV9 TGTGCCAGCAGCGTAGAATCTCTAGACTATGGCTACACCTTC CASSVESLDYGYTF
TRBJ2-1 few NA TRBV29-1 TGCAGCGTTGACGGGGCTAGTACCAACAATGAGCAGTTCTTC CSVDGASTNNEQFF
TRBJ2-5 many TRBD1 TRBV2 TGTGCCAGCAGTCAAGGACAGGGGGCCGCCCAGTACTTC CASSQGQGAAQYF
TRBJ1-1 many TRBD1 TRBV6-1 TGTGCCAGCAATGACAGGGGGCTGAAGACTGAAGCTTTCTTT CASNDRGLKTEAFF